Included here is one T cell receptor beta chain sequence, with context. Its antigen remains unknown. Into CD45RA+ naive and CD45RA-negative memory subsets, the CD4+ cells were split. The CDR3 has 17 residues. V gave up 3 bases and J gave up 2 bases; unmatched junction bases: 11. From germline, CDR1 is MNHEY and CDR2 SMNVEV (reference sequence). The data belong to a study of shared clonotypes between healthy human individuals. The study's findings and limits: Tissues were not sampled, only blood, and their repertoires likely differ.

Once extracted for a subset, genomic DNA was divided evenly among several immunoSEQ plates. Some clones are missing from TCRdb's copy, which holds only in-frame ones; the method was immunoSEQ multiplex PCR. Here the sample spans roughly 2,300,000 clones, 85% to 95% being singletons. The source is a man aged 18 to 30 in good health. Some clones in this sample may be carry-over from other donors' samples. This rearrangement joins TRBV27 to TRBJ1-2; 8 bases are shared with TRBD1. Input material: naive CD4+ T cells from PBMCs. Subset specified: CD45RA+ positively selected. The CDR3 reads CASSFLSSTGVNYGYTF. The CDR3 nucleotides are TGTGCCAGCAGTTTCTTAAGTTCGACAGGGGTGAACTATGGCTACACCTTC.